This is a list of T cell receptor beta chains from one sample in a study of T cells expressing NK-cell markers. TCRdb reworked the 5' RACE reads into one entry per CDR3 protein, no DNA. The sample table sets out about 550,000 distinct CDR3 sequences. Sequenced input: blood T cells: a sorted CD56 or NKG2C T cell subset, CD4+ or CD8+ T cells, or bulk PBMC T cells (not recorded which). All receptors derive from a young man in good health. Both conserved end residues are part of each CDR3. Fields, in order: V gene, J gene, CDR3 protein.

>TRBV5-6|TRBJ2-1
CASSYRFSGLSSHEQFF
>TRBV7-2|TRBJ2-7
CASSSLGTTPREQYF
>TRBV20-1|TRBJ2-3
CSARDTSSSTDTQYF
>TRBV4-1|TRBJ1-3
CASSPGAVRGNTIYF
>TRBV10-3|TRBJ2-1
CAISGAGGGVEQFF
>TRBV24-1|TRBJ2-2
CATGVGTGELFF
>TRBV6-5|TRBJ2-6
CASSYQQGGHRSGANVLTF
>TRBV15|TRBJ2-7
CATSPRRGTYEQYF
>TRBV3-1|TRBJ2-5
CASSRMTTGTETQYF
>TRBV6-5|TRBJ1-2
CASSSPNGYTF
>TRBV6-5|TRBJ2-3
CASSYSMSGRQYF
>TRBV29-1|TRBJ2-7
CSAEKSYEQYF
>TRBV7-3|TRBJ1-5
CASSPIPRQGGWRPQHF
>TRBV9|TRBJ2-2
CASSVGPGGLAGELFF
>TRBV2|TRBJ2-2
CASCLAQNTGELFF
>TRBV5-1|TRBJ2-2
CASSSAGGSAGELFF
>TRBV4-1|TRBJ2-2
CASSQAEGAGELFF
>TRBV27|TRBJ2-5
CASSTYGRSQETQYF
>TRBV28|TRBJ1-6
CASSLFSGTTDSPLHF
>TRBV16|TRBJ1-1
CASSQSKISAFF
>TRBV7-6|TRBJ2-1
CASSLAGPDVYNEQFF
>TRBV10-3|TRBJ1-1
CAIRDDRGTEAFF
>TRBV29-1|TRBJ1-1
CSGRAAIRTEAFF
>TRBV5-1|TRBJ2-3
CASSLAGLADNADTQYF
>TRBV2|TRBJ2-5
CASKGDSDGTQYF
>TRBV15|TRBJ1-1
CATSRALDTEAFF
>TRBV7-2|TRBJ2-1
CASSPMGQVNEQFF
>TRBV5-5|TRBJ1-4
CASSLVSGTGSNEKLFF
>TRBV5-1|TRBJ2-1
CASRFSGTSAYNEQFF
>TRBV11-2|TRBJ2-3
CASSHPPDPDTQYF
>TRBV6-1|TRBJ2-3
CASSEDAGARGGTDTQYF
>TRBV27|TRBJ1-5
CASSRQGGYNQPQHF
>TRBV5-6|TRBJ2-2
CASSLGEIRLGGTGELFF
>TRBV7-2|TRBJ2-7
CASSPRQGDYEQYF
>TRBV25-1|TRBJ2-1
CASSEYNERSSYNEQFF
>TRBV15|TRBJ1-5
CATSGRDRVVGQPQHF
>TRBV10-2|TRBJ2-1
CASRLAGDYNEQFF
>TRBV3-1|TRBJ2-5
CASSQDGGRGLGGTQYF
>TRBV4-3|TRBJ2-2
CASSQGGLAVNTGELFF
>TRBV11-2|TRBJ2-1
CASSLGQGALDEQFF
>TRBV12-3/TRBV12-4|TRBJ2-5
CASSQRAGQGKETQYF
>TRBV9|TRBJ2-2
CASAVGGGLTYTGELFF
>TRBV3-1|TRBJ2-6
CASSRGQGKLQTGANVLTF
>TRBV20-1|TRBJ2-1
CSATGTWVYNEQFF
>TRBV5-1|TRBJ1-1
CASSLQAATRMNTEAFF
>TRBV7-2|TRBJ2-7
CASSLDGAPRYEQYF
>TRBV6-5|TRBJ2-3
CASSYSGQGSGTDTQYF
>TRBV9|TRBJ1-2
CASSGQTYGYTF
>TRBV20-1|TRBJ2-7
CSARGESGRYEQYF
>TRBV18|TRBJ2-7
CASSPTVETEWEQYF
>TRBV5-1|TRBJ2-1
CASSLLGPSGRNEQFF
>TRBV5-1|TRBJ2-5
CASSLVWDRVRRETQYF
>TRBV11-1|TRBJ2-1
CASSWMTGSYNEQFF
>TRBV11-2|TRBJ2-2
CASSLAGGTTGELFF
>TRBV11-2|TRBJ2-1
CASSPPQRSYNEQFF
>TRBV24-1|TRBJ2-3
CATSGLDTQYF